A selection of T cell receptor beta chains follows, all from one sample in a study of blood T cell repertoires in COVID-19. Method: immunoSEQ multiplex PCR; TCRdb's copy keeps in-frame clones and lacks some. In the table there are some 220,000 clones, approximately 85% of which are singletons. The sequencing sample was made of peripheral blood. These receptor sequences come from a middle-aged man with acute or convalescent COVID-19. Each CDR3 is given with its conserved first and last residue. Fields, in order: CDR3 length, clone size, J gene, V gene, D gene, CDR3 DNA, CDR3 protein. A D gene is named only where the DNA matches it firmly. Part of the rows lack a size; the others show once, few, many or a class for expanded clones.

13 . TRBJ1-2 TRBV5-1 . TGCGCCAGCAGCCAGAATGGGGGGTTTGGCTACACCTTC CASSQNGGFGYTF
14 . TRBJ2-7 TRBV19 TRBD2 TGTGCCAGTAGACTGAAAGCGGGAGTGGTCGAGCAGTACTTC CASRLKAGVVEQYF
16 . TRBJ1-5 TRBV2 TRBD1 TGTGCCAGCAGACTCGGGACAGGCCTGAGCAATCAGCCCCAGCATTTT CASRLGTGLSNQPQHF
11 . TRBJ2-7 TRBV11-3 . TGTGCCAGCAGTGTAGCCTACGAGCAGTACTTC CASSVAYEQYF
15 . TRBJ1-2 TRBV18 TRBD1 TGTGCCAGCTCACCTGAGGACAGGGCGAACTATGGCTACACCTTC CASSPEDRANYGYTF
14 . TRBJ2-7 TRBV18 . TGTGCCAGCTCAAAAGGGGGAAACCCGTACGAGCAGTACTTC CASSKGGNPYEQYF
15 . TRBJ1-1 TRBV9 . TGTGCCAGCAGCGTAAGCGGGGAGGGGAACACTGAAGCTTTCTTT CASSVSGEGNTEAFF
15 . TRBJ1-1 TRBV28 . TGTGCCAGCAGCCAAGAAACCAGGGTCAACACTGAAGCTTTCTTT CASSQETRVNTEAFF
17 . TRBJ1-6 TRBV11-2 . TGTGCCAGCAGCTTATCTCGGGTGCCCTCCTATAATTCACCCCTCCACTTT CASSLSRVPSYNSPLHF
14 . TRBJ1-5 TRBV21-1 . TGTGCCAGCAGCAAGGGGGGGTCAGGACAGCCCCAGCATTTT CASSKGGSGQPQHF
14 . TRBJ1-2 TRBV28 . TGTGCCAGCAGTTTATTTCCCCTCGGCTATGGCTACACCTTC CASSLFPLGYGYTF
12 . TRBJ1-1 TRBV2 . TGTGCCAGCAGTGAACAGGCCACTGAAGCTTTCTTT CASSEQATEAFF
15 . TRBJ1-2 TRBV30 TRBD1 TGTGCCTGGAGGCCCGGGACAGGAAAACTCTATGGCTACACCTTC CAWRPGTGKLYGYTF
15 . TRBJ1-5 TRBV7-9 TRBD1 TGTGCCAGCAGCTCTGGACAGGATCGGAATCAGCCCCAGCATTTT CASSSGQDRNQPQHF
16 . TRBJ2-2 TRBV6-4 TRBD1 TGTGCCAGCAGTGATTACCAGGGGGCGCGGAACGGGGAGCTGTTTTTT CASSDYQGARNGELFF
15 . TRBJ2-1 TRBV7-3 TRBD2 TGTGCCAGCAGCTGGGGAGCGGGAGGGTACAATGAGCAGTTCTTC CASSWGAGGYNEQFF
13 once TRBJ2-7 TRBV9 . TGTGCCAGCAGCTTAACTCTAAACTACGAGCAGTACTTC CASSLTLNYEQYF